Listed here are 20 T cell receptor beta chains from one sample, sequenced in a study of sequential checkpoint blockade in melanoma. As for treatment: randomized to nivolumab then ipilimumab (arm A) or the reverse (arm B). Assay: immunoSEQ multiplex PCR; the TCRdb copy retains only in-frame clones and omits some. The data hold 850 to 950 clones, with 22% observed a single time. This specimen was tumor tissue (inferred from file names), taken from a patient given nivolumab and ipilimumab in sequence. These receptors were obtained from a human donor with melanoma.

This clone is deemed large. The chain has TRBV6-8 and TRBJ1-5; D gene ambiguous. Trimming took 0 bases from V and 15 from J, leaving 15 bases between them. Germline CDR1 is MNHGY and CDR2 is SAAAGT. This CDR3 is 13 amino acids long. CDR3 sequence (DNA): TGTGCCAGCAGTTACTCACCAGACGGACGGCGGCATTTT. It codes for CASSYSPDGRRHF.

This clone is judged medium-sized. V usage is TRBV11-3 and J usage is TRBJ2-2; 12 bases are shared with TRBD2. Germline-derived CDR1 and CDR2 are SGHNT and YENEEA. J lost 4 bases, V lost 5 bases, and 5 bases had no gene match. This CDR3 is 16 amino acids long. CDR3 region: CASSISSGGATGELFF. The CDR3 DNA sequence: TGTGCCAGCAGCATCTCTAGCGGGGGGGCCACCGGGGAGCTGTTTTTT.

The J gene is TRBJ1-5, the V gene TRBV15; 9 nucleotides align to TRBD1. The V gene's germline CDR1 is LNHNV and CDR2 YYDKDF (reference sequence). This CDR3 comprises 16 residues. V was clipped by 0 bases and J by 3 bases; unmatched bases: 3. CDR3: CATSRDGQGHNQPQHF. The CDR3 DNA reads as TGTGCCACCAGCAGAGATGGACAGGGGCACAATCAGCCCCAGCATTTT. The entire variable domain, with the rest obtained from reference TRBV15 and TRBJ1-5, is as follows: DAMVIQNPRYQVTQFGKPVTLSCSQTLNHNVMYWYQQKSSQAPKLLFHYYDKDFNNEADTPDNFQSRRPNTSFCFLDIRSPGLGDTAMYLCATSRDGQGHNQPQHFGDGTRLSIL.

This chain connects TRBV9 to TRBJ2-7; possibly TRBD1 for D (6 bases). V dropped 2 bases and J dropped 6 bases, with 15 bases sitting between them. CDR3 length: 14 residues. Germline assignment: CDR1 SGDLS and CDR2 YYNGEE. The CDR3 region is CASSVSGAKGEQYF. The CDR3 coding sequence is TGTGCCAGCAGCGTTTCAGGGGCTAAAGGCGAGCAGTACTTC. Together with reference TRBV9 and TRBJ2-7, the CDR3 gives the full variable domain: DSGVTQTPKHLITATGQRVTLRCSPRSGDLSVYWYQQSLDQGLQFLIQYYNGEERAKGNILERFSAQQFPDLHSELNLSSLELGDSALYFCASSVSGAKGEQYFGPGTRLTVT.

In its sample, this clone was seen a few times. This chain uses TRBV6-8 with TRBJ1-1, with D perhaps matching TRBD1 (6 bases). V was pared by 6 bases and J by 4 bases, with 12 bases between. Germline CDR1 MNHGY, CDR2 SAAAGT. CDR3 length equals 13 residues. CDR3 coding DNA: TGTGCCAGCAGCAAACAGGGCATCACTGAAGCTTTCTTT. Amino acids: CASSKQGITEAFF.

This chain links TRBV30 with TRBJ2-7, with 10 bases identical to TRBD1. Germline V gene sequence: CDR1 GTSNPN, CDR2 SVGIG (reference sequence). The CDR3 spans 14 residues. The V segment lost 5 bases and the J segment 6 bases; nucleotides outside the gene matches: 10. In DNA form, the CDR3 reads TGTGCCTGGGACCTTGGGACAGGGGTGGGCGAGCAGTACTTC. Translation gives CAWDLGTGVGEQYF.

The V gene is TRBV6-8, the J gene TRBJ2-3, with 10 bases lining up with TRBD2. The junction had 11 bases not matched to a gene; V was cut back by 6 bases and J by 2 bases. Germline lookup yields CDR1 MNHGY and CDR2 SAAAGT. This CDR3 has 17 residues. The CDR3 loop reads CASRERRLAGPTDTQYF. The CDR3, as DNA: TGTGCCAGCAGGGAACGAAGACTAGCGGGCCCCACAGATACGCAGTATTTT.

The chain has TRBV19 and TRBJ1-5, with TRBD1 as a possible D gene (5 bases). The CDR3 is 13 residues long. The V gene's germline CDR1 is LNHDA and CDR2 SQIVND (reference sequence). Trimming shortened V by 5 bases and J by 7 bases, and 12 bases separated the two germline ends. The CDR3 DNA sequence: TGTGCCAGTAGTGCGGGGGTCAGGCAGCCCCAGCATTTT. Translated, it gives CASSAGVRQPQHF.

This clone is deemed medium-sized. V is TRBV11-3 and J is TRBJ2-2; TRBD2 might be the D (6 bases). Trimming removed 1 base from V and 3 bases from J, with 24 bases in between. This CDR3 is 20 amino acids long. Per the germline V gene, CDR1 is SGHNT and CDR2 is YENEEA. The CDR3 spells CASSLGQGAGGLLDTGELFF. CDR3 nucleotide sequence: TGTGCCAGCAGCTTAGGTCAAGGGGCTGGGGGACTCCTCGACACCGGGGAGCTGTTTTTT.

This clone is medium-sized. CDR3 bases: TGTGCCAGCAGCAGCGGGACTAGCAGCAACGAGCAGTACTTC. This sequence encodes CASSSGTSSNEQYF. The chain couples TRBV11-3 to TRBJ2-7; 9 bases agree with TRBD2. V was pared by 5 bases and J by 5 bases, with 7 bases of the junction left unmatched. This CDR3 is built from 14 residues. Germline loops: CDR1 SGHNT, CDR2 YENEEA.

The chain uses TRBV18 and TRBJ2-1; D possibly uses TRBD1 or TRBD2 (5 bases each). Trimming removed 3 bases from V and 1 base from J, with 16 bases in between. The CDR3 contains 17 residues. The V gene's germline CDR1 is KGHSH and CDR2 LQKENI. The CDR3 region has the DNA TGTGCCAGCTCACCTTATACGAGGGCAGGGTCCTACAATGAGCAGTTCTTC. Protein product: CASSPYTRAGSYNEQFF. Variable domain in full (rest from reference TRBV18 and TRBJ2-1): NAGVMQNPRHLVRRRGQEARLRCSPMKGHSHVYWYRQLPEEGLKFMVYLQKENIIDESGMPKERFSAEFPKEGPSILRIQQVVRGDSAAYFCASSPYTRAGSYNEQFFGPGTRLTVL.

This clone appeared a few times. At one boundary the junction diverges from the germline segment, which might be a read error. The chain has TRBV6-8 and TRBJ2-6; no firm D call. Germline lookup yields CDR1 MNHGY and CDR2 SAAAGT. This CDR3 is 15 amino acids long. Here the CDR3 reads CASSDSRSGANVLTF. CDR3 in DNA: TGTGCCAGCAGTGACTCGCGCTCTGGGGCCAACGTCCTGACTTTC.

In its sample, this clone is medium-sized (0.01 to 0.1%). The V and J genes are TRBV11-3 and TRBJ2-7, with 9 bases aligning to TRBD2. The V segment lost 5 bases and the J segment 5 bases; nucleotides outside the gene matches: 7. The CDR3 loop spans 14 amino acids. In germline, CDR1 is SGHNT, CDR2 YENEEA. This chain's CDR3 is CASSLTGTSHEQYF. The CDR3 DNA reads TGTGCCAGCAGCCTAACCGGGACTAGCCACGAGCAGTACTTC.

There are a few counts of this clone. The V call is TRBV9, the J call TRBJ1-2, with D possibly TRBD1 on 5 matching bases. This CDR3 contains 14 residues. Per the germline V gene, CDR1 is SGDLS and CDR2 is YYNGEE. Trimming removed 0 bases at V and 3 bases at J, with 9 bases between. The CDR3 sequence: CASSVGDSHYGYTF. In DNA form, the CDR3 reads TGTGCCAGCAGCGTAGGCGACAGCCACTATGGCTACACCTTC.

The chain joins TRBV6-8 to TRBJ1-1, with TRBD1 identical over 8 bases. The germline V gene encodes CDR1 MNHGY and CDR2 SAAAGT. This CDR3 contains 13 residues. Germline trimming cut 5 bases from V and 4 bases from J; bases unmatched to any gene: 3. Here the CDR3 DNA reads TGTGCCAGCAGTCCGACAGGGGTCACTGAAGCTTTCTTT. Translated: CASSPTGVTEAFF.

In this sample, this clone is medium-sized. The chain carries TRBV11-3 and TRBJ1-3, with TRBD1 matching 9 bases. In germline, CDR1 is SGHNT, CDR2 YENEEA. With 5 bases clipped from V and 0 bases from J, the junction kept 2 bases outside the gene matches. The CDR3 length is 15 residues. As DNA, the CDR3 is TGTGCCAGCAGCAAACAGGGGGCCTCTGGAAACACCATATATTTT. Encoded protein: CASSKQGASGNTIYF.

The V and J genes are TRBV14 and TRBJ2-7, with D possibly TRBD2 on 5 matching bases. CDR3 length: 17 residues. Trimming took off 5 bases at V and 6 bases at J, with 26 bases between the two ends. The germline gives CDR1 SGHDN, CDR2 FVKESK. CDR3: CASSVYPVGRVRAEQYF. The DNA of the CDR3 is TGTGCCAGCAGCGTATATCCGGTTGGGAGAGTGCGAGCCGAGCAGTACTTC.

This clone occurred a few times. The sample has other DNA sequences that encode this CDR3 too. Here the CDR3 DNA reads TGTGCCAGCAGCGTCGGAGATGGAAACACCATATATTTT. Amino acids: CASSVGDGNTIYF. J is TRBJ1-3 and V is TRBV9; D call uncertain. The CDR3 consists of 13 residues. The V end was cut by 2 bases, the J end by 3 bases, with 6 bases between. Germline V lookup: CDR1 SGDLS, CDR2 YYNGEE.

The chain is built from TRBV28 and TRBJ1-5; 8 nucleotides line up with TRBD1. With 5 bases clipped from V and 4 bases from J, the junction kept 7 bases outside the gene matches. In germline, CDR1 is MDHEN, CDR2 SYDVKM. This CDR3 region has 15 residues. The CDR3 DNA sequence: TGTGCCAGCAGTCACTTAGACAGGGGAAATCAGCCCCAGCATTTT. This translates into CASSHLDRGNQPQHF.

The genes are TRBV14 and TRBJ1-2, with 11 bases lining up with TRBD1. The CDR3 runs to 15 residues. Germline CDR1 SGHDN, CDR2 FVKESK. V was pared by 4 bases and J by 6 bases, with 7 bases of the junction left unmatched. The CDR3: CASSRPGTGGDGYTF. The CDR3 DNA reads TGTGCCAGCAGCCGTCCCGGGACAGGGGGGGATGGCTACACCTTC.